This record covers a single T cell receptor (beta chain). What it recognizes is unknown. This sample was taken from a study of cytomegalovirus exposure and HLA in healthy donors. This CDR3 is 14 amino acids long. Trimming removed 5 bases from V and 5 bases from J, with 15 bases in between. The germline CDR1 and CDR2 sequences are MNHEY and SMNVEV (reference sequence). 13 Jbeta primers and 60 Vbeta primers were used for the PCR. Libraries were prepared by immunoSEQ multiplex PCR; TCRdb keeps only in-frame clonotypes and omits some of them. The sample lists 110,000 to 150,000 clones; roughly 84% were seen once. Study-level points and caveats: DRB1 had the most TCR associations and HLA-C the fewest, a later analysis found, with rates varying by HLA locus.

The rearrangement uses TRBV27 and TRBJ1-1, with a weak D call TRBD1 (5 bases). The receptor's source is a boy younger than 10 in good health and CMV-seronegative. The material sequenced was PBMCs. The CDR3 region has the DNA TGTGCCAGCAGTCGACCGGGGGGAAATACTGAAGCTTTCTTT. This sequence encodes CASSRPGGNTEAFF.